The source of this TCR beta chain is a study of blood T cell repertoires in COVID-19. About the research overall: The cDNA or gDNA used as material had been derived from T cells, B-cell-depleted T cells, or PBMCs.

Losses at the gene ends were 5 bases for V and 1 base for J; bases not matched to a gene: 10. Germline V gene data show CDR1 as MNHEY and CDR2 as SVGEGT. This CDR3 spans 16 amino acids. Original methodology: Amplification of reference gene primers provided the estimated nucleated cell counts. TCRdb's table, derived via immunoSEQ multiplex PCR, lists solely in-frame clones and lacks some. From that table come the V and J calls and clone size; the DNA was used to work out D and trimming. The sample includes a few hundred thousand clones, roughly 87% of them seen just once. This chain uses TRBV6-2 or TRBV6-3 with TRBJ2-7, with 8 positions matching TRBD2. The sequence came from a woman aged 35 to 49 who had recovered from COVID-19. The sequenced sample was PBMCs or T cells enriched from blood (not recorded which). The CDR3 nucleotides read TGTGCCAGCAGTGGGTCGGGCAGCGGGAGATCCTACGAGCAGTACTTC. This translates into CASSGSGSGRSYEQYF.